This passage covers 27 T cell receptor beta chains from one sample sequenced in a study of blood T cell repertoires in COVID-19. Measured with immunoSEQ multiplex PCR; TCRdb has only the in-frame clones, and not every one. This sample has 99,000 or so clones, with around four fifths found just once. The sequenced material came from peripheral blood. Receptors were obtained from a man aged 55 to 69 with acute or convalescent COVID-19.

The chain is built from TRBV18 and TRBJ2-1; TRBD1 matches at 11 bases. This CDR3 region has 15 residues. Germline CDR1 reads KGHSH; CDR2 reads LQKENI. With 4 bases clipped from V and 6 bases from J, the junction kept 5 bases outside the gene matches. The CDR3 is CASSRTGGEFNEQFF. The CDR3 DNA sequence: TGTGCCAGCTCACGGACAGGGGGCGAGTTCAATGAGCAGTTCTTC.

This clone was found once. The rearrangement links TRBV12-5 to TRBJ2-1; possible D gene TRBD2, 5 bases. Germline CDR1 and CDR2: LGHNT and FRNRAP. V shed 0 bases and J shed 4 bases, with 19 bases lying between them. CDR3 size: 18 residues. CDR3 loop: CASGLVVRAGLRYNEQFF. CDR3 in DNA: TGTGCTAGTGGTTTGGTAGTTCGGGCGGGCCTGAGGTACAATGAGCAGTTCTTC.

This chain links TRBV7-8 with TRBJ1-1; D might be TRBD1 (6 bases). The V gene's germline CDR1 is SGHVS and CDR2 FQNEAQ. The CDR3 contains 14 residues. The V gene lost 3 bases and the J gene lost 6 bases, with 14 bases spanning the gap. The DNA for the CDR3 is TGTGCCAGCAGCTTGAGGGAGGGGGGCTCTGAAGCTTTCTTT. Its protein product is CASSLREGGSEAFF.

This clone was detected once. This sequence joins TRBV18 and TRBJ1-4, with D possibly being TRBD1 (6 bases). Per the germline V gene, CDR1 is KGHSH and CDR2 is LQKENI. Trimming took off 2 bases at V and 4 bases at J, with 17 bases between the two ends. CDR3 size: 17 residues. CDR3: CASSPGLVGQLNEKLFF. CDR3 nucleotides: TGTGCCAGCTCACCAGGTCTGGTCGGACAGCTTAATGAAAAACTGTTTTTT.

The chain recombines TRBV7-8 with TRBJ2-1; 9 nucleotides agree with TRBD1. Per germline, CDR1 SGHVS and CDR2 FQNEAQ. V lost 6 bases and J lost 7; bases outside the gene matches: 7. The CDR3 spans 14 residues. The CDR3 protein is CASRQQGAGNEQFF. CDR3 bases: TGTGCCAGCAGGCAACAGGGGGCGGGAAATGAGCAGTTCTTC.

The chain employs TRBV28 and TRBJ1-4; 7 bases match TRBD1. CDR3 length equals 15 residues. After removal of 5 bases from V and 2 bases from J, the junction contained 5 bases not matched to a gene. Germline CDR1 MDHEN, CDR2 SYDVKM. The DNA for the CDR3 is TGTGCCAGCAGTCCACAGGGGAGGACTAATGAAAAACTGTTTTTT. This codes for CASSPQGRTNEKLFF.

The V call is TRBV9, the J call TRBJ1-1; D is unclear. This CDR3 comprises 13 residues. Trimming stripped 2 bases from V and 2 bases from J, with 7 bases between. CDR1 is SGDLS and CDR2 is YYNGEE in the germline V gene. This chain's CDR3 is CASSVHSNTEAFF. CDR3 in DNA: TGTGCCAGCAGCGTCCATTCCAACACTGAAGCTTTCTTT.

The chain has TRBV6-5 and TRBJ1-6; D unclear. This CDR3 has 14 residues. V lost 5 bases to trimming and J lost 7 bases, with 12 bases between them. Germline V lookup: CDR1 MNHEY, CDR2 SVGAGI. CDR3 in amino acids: CASSRQPFNSPLHF. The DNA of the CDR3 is TGTGCCAGCAGTCGACAACCCTTCAATTCACCCCTCCACTTT.

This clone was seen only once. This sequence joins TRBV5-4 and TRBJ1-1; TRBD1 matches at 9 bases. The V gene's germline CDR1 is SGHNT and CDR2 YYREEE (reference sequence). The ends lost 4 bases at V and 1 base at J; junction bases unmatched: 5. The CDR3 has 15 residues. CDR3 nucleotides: TGTGCCAGCAGCACACCGGGACAGGGGAACACTGAAGCTTTCTTT. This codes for CASSTPGQGNTEAFF.

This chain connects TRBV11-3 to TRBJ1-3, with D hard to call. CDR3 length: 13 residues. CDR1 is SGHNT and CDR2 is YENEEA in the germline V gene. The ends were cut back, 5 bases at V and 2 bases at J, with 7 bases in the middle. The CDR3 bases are TGTGCCAGCAGCACTTTACCTGGAAACACCATATATTTT. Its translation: CASSTLPGNTIYF. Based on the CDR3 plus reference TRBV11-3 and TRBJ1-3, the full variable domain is EAGVVQSPRYKIIEKKQPVAFWCNPISGHNTLYWYLQNLGQGPELLIRYENEEAVDDSQLPKDRFSAERLKGVDSTLKIQPAELGDSAVYLCASSTLPGNTIYFGEGSWLTVV.

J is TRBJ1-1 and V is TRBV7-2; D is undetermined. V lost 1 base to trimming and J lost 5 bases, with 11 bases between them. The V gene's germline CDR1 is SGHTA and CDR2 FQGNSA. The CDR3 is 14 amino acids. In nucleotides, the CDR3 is TGTGCCAGCAGCTTAGGAGGAAGGAGGACTGAAGCTTTCTTT. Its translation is CASSLGGRRTEAFF.

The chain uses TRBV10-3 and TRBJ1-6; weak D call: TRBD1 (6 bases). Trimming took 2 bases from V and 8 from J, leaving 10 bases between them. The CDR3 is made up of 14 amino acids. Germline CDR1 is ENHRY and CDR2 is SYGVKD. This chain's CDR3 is CAISELPGDSPLHF. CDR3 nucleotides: TGTGCCATCAGTGAGCTTCCAGGGGATTCACCCCTCCACTTT.

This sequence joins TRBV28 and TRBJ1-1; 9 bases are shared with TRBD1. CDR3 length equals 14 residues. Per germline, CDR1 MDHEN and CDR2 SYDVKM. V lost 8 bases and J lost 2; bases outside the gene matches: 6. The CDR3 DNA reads TGTGCCAGCTGCGGACAGGGGAGAAACACTGAAGCTTTCTTT. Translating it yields CASCGQGRNTEAFF.

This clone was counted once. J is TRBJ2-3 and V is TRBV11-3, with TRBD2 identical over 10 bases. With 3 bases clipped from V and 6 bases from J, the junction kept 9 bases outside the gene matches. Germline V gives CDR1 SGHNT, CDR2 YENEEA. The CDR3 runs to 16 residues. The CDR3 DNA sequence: TGTGCCAGCAGCTTTTCGAGCGGGAGGGCCTCGGATACGCAGTATTTT. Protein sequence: CASSFSSGRASDTQYF.

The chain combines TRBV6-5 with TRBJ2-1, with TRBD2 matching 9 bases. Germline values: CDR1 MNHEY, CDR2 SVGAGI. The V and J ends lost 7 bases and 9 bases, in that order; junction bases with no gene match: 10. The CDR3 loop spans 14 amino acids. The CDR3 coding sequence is TGTGCCAGCAAGGAAGTAGGAGCGGGAGGTGAGCAGTTCTTC. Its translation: CASKEVGAGGEQFF.

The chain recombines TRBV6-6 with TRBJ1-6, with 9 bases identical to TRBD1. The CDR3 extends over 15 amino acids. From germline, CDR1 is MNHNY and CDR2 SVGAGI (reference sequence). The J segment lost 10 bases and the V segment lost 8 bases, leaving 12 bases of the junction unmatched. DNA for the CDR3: TGTGCCAGCGCAAAACAGGGGGCTATAGAATCACCCCTCCACTTT. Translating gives CASAKQGAIESPLHF.

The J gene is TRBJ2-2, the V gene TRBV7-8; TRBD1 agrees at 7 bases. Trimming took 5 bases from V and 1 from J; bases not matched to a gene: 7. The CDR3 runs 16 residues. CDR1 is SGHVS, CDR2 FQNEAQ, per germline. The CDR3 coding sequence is TGTGCCAGCAGCCCGCTGGACAGGATGAACACCGGGGAGCTGTTTTTT. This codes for CASSPLDRMNTGELFF.

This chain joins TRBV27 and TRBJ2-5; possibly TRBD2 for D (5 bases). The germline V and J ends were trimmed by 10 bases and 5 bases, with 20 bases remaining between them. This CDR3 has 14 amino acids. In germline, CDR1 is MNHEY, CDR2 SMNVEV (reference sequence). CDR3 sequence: CATGDGVRTETQYF. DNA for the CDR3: TGTGCCACCGGAGACGGGGTGAGGACTGAGACCCAGTACTTC.

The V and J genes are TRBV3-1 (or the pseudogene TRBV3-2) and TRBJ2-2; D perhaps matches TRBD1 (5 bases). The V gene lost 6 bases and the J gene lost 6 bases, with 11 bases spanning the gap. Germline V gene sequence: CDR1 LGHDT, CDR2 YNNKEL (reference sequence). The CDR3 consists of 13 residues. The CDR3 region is CASSWQGAGELFF. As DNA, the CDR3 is TGTGCCAGCAGTTGGCAGGGCGCCGGGGAGCTGTTTTTT.

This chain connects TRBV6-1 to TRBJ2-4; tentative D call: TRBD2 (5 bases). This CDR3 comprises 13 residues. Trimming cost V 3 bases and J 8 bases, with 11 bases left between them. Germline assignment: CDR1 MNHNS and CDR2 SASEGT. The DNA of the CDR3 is TGTGCCAGCAGTGACGACTATAGGGACATTCAGTACTTC. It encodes CASSDDYRDIQYF.

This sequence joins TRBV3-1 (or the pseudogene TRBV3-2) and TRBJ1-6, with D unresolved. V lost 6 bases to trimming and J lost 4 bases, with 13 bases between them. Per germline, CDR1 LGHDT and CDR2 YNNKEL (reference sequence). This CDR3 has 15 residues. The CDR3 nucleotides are TGTGCCAGCAGTCGAGACAATCCATATAATTCACCCCTCCACTTT. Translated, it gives CASSRDNPYNSPLHF.

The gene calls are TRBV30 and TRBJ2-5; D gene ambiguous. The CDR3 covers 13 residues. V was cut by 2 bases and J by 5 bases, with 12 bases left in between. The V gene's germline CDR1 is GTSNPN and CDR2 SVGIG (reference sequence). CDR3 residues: CAWSNLVMETQYF. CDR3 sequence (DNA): TGTGCCTGGAGTAACCTAGTTATGGAGACCCAGTACTTC. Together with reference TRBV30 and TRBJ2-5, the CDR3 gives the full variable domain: SQTIHQWPATLVQPVGSPLSLECTVEGTSNPNLYWYRQAAGRGLQLLFYSVGIGQISSEVPQNLSASRPQDRQFILSSKKLLLSDSGFYLCAWSNLVMETQYFGPGTRLLVL.

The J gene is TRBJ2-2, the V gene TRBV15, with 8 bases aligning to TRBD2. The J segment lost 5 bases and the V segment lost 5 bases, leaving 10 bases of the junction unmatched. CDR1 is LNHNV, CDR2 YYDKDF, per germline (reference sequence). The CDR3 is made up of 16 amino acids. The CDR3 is CATSATSGRVTGELFF. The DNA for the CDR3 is TGTGCCACCAGCGCAACGAGCGGGAGAGTGACCGGGGAGCTGTTTTTT.

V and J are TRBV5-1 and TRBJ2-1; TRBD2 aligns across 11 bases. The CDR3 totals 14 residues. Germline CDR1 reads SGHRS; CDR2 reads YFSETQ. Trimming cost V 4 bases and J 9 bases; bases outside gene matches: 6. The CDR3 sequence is CASSPTSGSAEQFF. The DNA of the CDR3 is TGCGCCAGCAGCCCTACTAGCGGGAGTGCTGAGCAGTTCTTC.

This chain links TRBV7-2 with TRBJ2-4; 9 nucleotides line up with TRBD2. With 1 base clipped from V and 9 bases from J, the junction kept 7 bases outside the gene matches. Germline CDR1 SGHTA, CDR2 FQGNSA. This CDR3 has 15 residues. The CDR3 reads CASSLGGAGGIIQYF. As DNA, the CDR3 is TGTGCCAGCAGCTTAGGAGGAGCGGGGGGAATCATTCAGTACTTC.

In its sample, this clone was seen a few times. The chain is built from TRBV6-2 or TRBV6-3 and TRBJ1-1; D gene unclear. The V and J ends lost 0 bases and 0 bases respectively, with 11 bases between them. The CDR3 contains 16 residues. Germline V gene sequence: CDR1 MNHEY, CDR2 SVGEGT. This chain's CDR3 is CASSYSGRAMNTEAFF. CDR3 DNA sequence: TGTGCCAGCAGTTACTCAGGGCGGGCTATGAACACTGAAGCTTTCTTT.

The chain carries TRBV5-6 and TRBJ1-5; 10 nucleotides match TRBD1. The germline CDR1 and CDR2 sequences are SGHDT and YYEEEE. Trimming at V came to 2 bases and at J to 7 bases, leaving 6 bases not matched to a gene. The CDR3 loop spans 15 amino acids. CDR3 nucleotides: TGTGCCAGCAGCTTAGGGACAGGGGTGGACCAGCCCCAGCATTTT. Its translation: CASSLGTGVDQPQHF.